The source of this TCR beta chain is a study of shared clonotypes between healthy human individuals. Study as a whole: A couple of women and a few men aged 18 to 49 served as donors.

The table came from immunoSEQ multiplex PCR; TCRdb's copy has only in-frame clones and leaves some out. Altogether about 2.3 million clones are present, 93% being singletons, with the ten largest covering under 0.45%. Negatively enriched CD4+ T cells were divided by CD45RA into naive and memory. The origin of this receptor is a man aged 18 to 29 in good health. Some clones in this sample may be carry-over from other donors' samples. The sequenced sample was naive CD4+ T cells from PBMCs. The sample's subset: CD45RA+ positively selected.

The CDR3 DNA reads TGTGCCAGCAGAGGACAGGGGAGTAACTATGGCTACACCTTC. As protein: CASRGQGSNYGYTF. V is TRBV6-5 and J is TRBJ1-2, with TRBD1 identical over 9 bases. Looked up from germline, CDR1 is MNHEY and CDR2 is SVGAGI. Trimming took 6 bases from V and 1 from J; bases not matched to a gene: 3. This CDR3 has 14 residues.